The 32 T cell receptor beta chains listed next were all sequenced from one sample in a study of shared clonotypes between healthy human individuals. CD45RO negativity and positive selection for CCR7 defined naive CD8 cells, a population that excluded terminally differentiated effector memory CD45RA+ cells. The assay was immunoSEQ multiplex PCR, and TCRdb's table has in-frame clones only and misses some. The sample lists millions of clones; approximately 94% were seen once. Source material: naive CD8+ T cells sorted from blood. These receptors all come from a man younger than 35 in good health.

As for this clone: In the same sample, other DNA sequences code for this CDR3. The chain recombines TRBV6-5 with TRBJ2-7; possible D gene TRBD2, 5 bases. Germline V gene sequence: CDR1 MNHEY, CDR2 SVGAGI. Trimming shortened V by 2 bases and J by 6 bases, and 8 bases separated the two germline ends. This CDR3 contains 12 residues. The CDR3 is CASSYSGSEQYF. The DNA of the CDR3 is TGTGCCAGCAGTTACAGCGGCTCCGAGCAGTACTTC.

The chain has TRBV7-2 and TRBJ1-5; 9 bases match TRBD1. The CDR3 runs to 15 residues. CDR1 and CDR2 (germline): SGHTA, FQGNSA. Trimming removed 4 bases from V and 4 bases from J; junction bases left unmatched: 5. CDR3 loop: CASSSGQGINQPQHF. CDR3 nucleotide sequence: TGTGCCAGCAGCTCCGGACAGGGGATTAATCAGCCCCAGCATTTT.

This chain joins TRBV13 and TRBJ2-7, with TRBD2 matching 7 bases. The CDR3 runs to 15 residues. With V trimmed by 4 bases and J by 7 bases, 13 bases remained unmatched. Germline assignment: CDR1 PRHDT and CDR2 FYEKMQ (reference sequence). The CDR3 spells CASSSIPDGGSEQYF. DNA for the CDR3: TGTGCCAGCAGCTCCATTCCGGACGGGGGGAGTGAGCAGTACTTC.

The chain couples TRBV27 to TRBJ1-2; maybe TRBD1 (5 bases). V lost 3 bases and J 3 bases, leaving 11 bases between the germline ends. CDR1 MNHEY and CDR2 SMNVEV come from the germline V gene (reference sequence). This CDR3 spans 14 amino acids. CDR3 in amino acids: CASSFFGTDYGYTF. The DNA of the CDR3 is TGTGCCAGCAGTTTTTTCGGGACCGACTATGGCTACACCTTC.

The V call is TRBV6-5, the J call TRBJ2-2, with a tentative D call TRBD2 (6 bases). V was shortened by 0 bases and J by 3 bases, with 11 bases between the two germline ends. This CDR3 has 16 amino acids. Germline V lookup: CDR1 MNHEY, CDR2 SVGAGI. The CDR3: CASSYSGRTYTGELFF. In nucleotides, the CDR3 is TGTGCCAGCAGTTACTCGGGGAGGACCTACACCGGGGAGCTGTTTTTT.

This chain joins TRBV19 and TRBJ1-2, with D uncertain. Germline V lookup: CDR1 LNHDA, CDR2 SQIVND (reference sequence). Trimming stripped 6 bases from V and 7 bases from J, with 24 bases between. CDR3 length equals 16 residues. The CDR3 spells CASREPTFDVTVGYTF. As DNA, the CDR3 is TGTGCCAGTAGGGAGCCAACATTTGACGTAACTGTTGGCTACACCTTC.

The V call is TRBV30, the J call TRBJ1-3; D not certain. CDR3 length equals 13 residues. Germline-derived CDR1 and CDR2 are GTSNPN and SVGIG (reference sequence). V gave up 5 bases and J gave up 1 base, with 9 bases separating them. CDR3 in amino acids: CAWEHASGNTIYF. CDR3 nucleotide sequence: TGTGCCTGGGAGCATGCGTCTGGAAACACCATATATTTT.

This clone was seen a few times. The rearrangement uses TRBV19 and TRBJ1-1; possibly TRBD1 for D (6 bases). Germline V lookup: CDR1 LNHDA, CDR2 SQIVND (reference sequence). The CDR3 extends over 14 amino acids. V was shortened by 2 bases and J by 1 base, with 8 bases between the two germline ends. CDR3 DNA: TGTGCCAGTAGTATAACAGGGCCGAACACTGAAGCTTTCTTT. It codes for CASSITGPNTEAFF.

This clone was observed once. This chain connects TRBV10-1 to TRBJ2-2, with unresolved D. CDR1 WNHNN and CDR2 SYGVQD come from the germline V gene (reference sequence). There are 14 residues in the CDR3. V shed 3 bases and J shed 0 bases, with 5 bases lying between them. CDR3 nucleotides: TGCGCCAGCAGTGATTCCCCGAACACCGGGGAGCTGTTTTTT. The encoded protein is CASSDSPNTGELFF.

The CDR3 DNA is TGCGCCAGCAGTCAATCGTTTACAGTCCCCTACGAGCAGTACTTC. This codes for CASSQSFTVPYEQYF. The chain has TRBV23-1 and TRBJ2-7; the D is unclear. TRBV23-1 carries the ORF label, with uncertain function. The V end lost 0 bases, the J end lost 2 bases, and 11 bases lay between the germline ends. The CDR3 totals 15 residues.

The chain combines TRBV7-9 with TRBJ1-1, with 9 bases identical to TRBD1. The CDR3 totals 19 residues. Germline CDR1 reads SEHNR; CDR2 reads FQNEAQ (reference sequence). V lost 5 bases and J lost 0; bases outside the gene matches: 16. The CDR3 DNA reads TGTGCCAGCAGCCTATTTAGGGACAGGGCAATTTTCTTGAACACTGAAGCTTTCTTT. Encoded protein: CASSLFRDRAIFLNTEAFF.

The chain carries TRBV4-3 and TRBJ2-1; TRBD2 matches 7 bases. Unmatched junction bases numbered 11, after V lost 4 bases and J lost 8 bases. Germline loops: CDR1 LGHNA, CDR2 YSLEER. There are 15 residues in the CDR3. This CDR3 is CASSPTSAGLDEQFF. The CDR3 DNA reads TGCGCCAGCAGCCCTACTAGCGCTGGATTGGATGAGCAGTTCTTC.

This clone was seen a single time. The chain has TRBV7-9 and TRBJ2-3; D gene unclear. Trimming shortened V by 5 bases and J by 11 bases, and 11 bases separated the two germline ends. The CDR3 sequence is 11 residues long. Germline V gene lookup returns CDR1 SEHNR and CDR2 FQNEAQ (reference sequence). The CDR3 protein is CASSPTWGQYF. The CDR3 coding sequence is TGTGCCAGCAGCCCCACTTGGGGGCAGTATTTT.

V and J are TRBV6-6 and TRBJ1-2; D possibly corresponds to TRBD1 (6 bases). The V and J ends lost 4 bases and 6 bases respectively, with 12 bases between them. Germline CDR1 MNHNY, CDR2 SVGAGI (reference sequence). There are 13 residues in the CDR3. This CDR3 is CASSLAYRDGYTF. The DNA of the CDR3 is TGTGCCAGCAGTTTAGCCTACAGGGATGGCTACACCTTC.

The chain couples TRBV27 to TRBJ2-3; 7 bases are shared with TRBD1. CDR3 length: 13 amino acids. The germline CDR1 and CDR2 sequences are MNHEY and SMNVEV (reference sequence). V was pared by 6 bases and J by 6 bases, with 6 bases of the junction left unmatched. CDR3 in amino acids: CASSRKGGDTQYF. In DNA form, the CDR3 reads TGTGCCAGCAGCCGAAAAGGGGGCGATACGCAGTATTTT.

This chain links TRBV27 with TRBJ2-7; no firm D call. The germline V and J ends were trimmed by 4 bases and 5 bases, with 21 bases remaining between them. Germline loops: CDR1 MNHEY, CDR2 SMNVEV (reference sequence). The CDR3 totals 16 residues. The CDR3 loop reads CASSSKEPVLIDEQYF. CDR3 bases: TGTGCCAGCAGTTCCAAGGAACCGGTTCTGATCGACGAGCAGTACTTC.

This clone was detected once. The chain combines TRBV5-6 with TRBJ2-7; D unclear. This CDR3 is 15 amino acids long. CDR1 and CDR2 (germline): SGHDT, YYEEEE. Trimming removed 0 bases from V and 5 bases from J, with 15 bases in between. CDR3 sequence reads: CASSLALEAANEQYF. The CDR3 bases are TGTGCCAGCAGCTTGGCCCTAGAGGCGGCCAACGAGCAGTACTTC. The entire variable domain, with the rest obtained from reference TRBV5-6 and TRBJ2-7, is as follows: DAGVTQSPTHLIKTRGQQVTLRCSPKSGHDTVSWYQQALGQGPQFIFQYYEEEERQRGNFPDRFSGHQFPNYSSELNVNALLLGDSALYLCASSLALEAANEQYFGPGTRLTVT.

The rearrangement joins TRBV29-1 to TRBJ2-3; tentatively, D is TRBD2 (6 bases). The CDR3 is 12 residues long. CDR1 and CDR2 from the germline V gene are SQVTM and ANQGSEA. This CDR3 is CTLGGGTDTQYF. The DNA of the CDR3 is TGCACCTTGGGGGGAGGCACAGATACGCAGTATTTT.

V is TRBV9 and J is TRBJ2-7; perhaps TRBD1 as D (6 bases). The germline V and J ends were trimmed by 6 bases and 4 bases, with 14 bases remaining between them. Germline CDR1 is SGDLS and CDR2 is YYNGEE. The CDR3 is made up of 13 amino acids. The CDR3 nucleotides are TGTGCCAGCAACGCAGGGGACGGGTACGAGCAGTACTTC. This translates into CASNAGDGYEQYF.

Only one count was recorded for this clone. This chain joins TRBV27 and TRBJ2-1; no reliable D call. The CDR3 is made up of 13 amino acids. Germline-derived CDR1 and CDR2 are MNHEY and SMNVEV (reference sequence). Trimming stripped 1 base from V and 9 bases from J, with 10 bases between. For the CDR3, the DNA is TGTGCCAGCAGTTTATTAAGCATGGGTGAGCAGTTCTTC. Its translation is CASSLLSMGEQFF.

The V gene is TRBV9, the J gene TRBJ1-2; 7 bases are shared with TRBD1. The CDR3 is 15 residues long. The V segment lost 4 bases and the J segment 2 bases; nucleotides outside the gene matches: 8. CDR1 SGDLS and CDR2 YYNGEE come from the germline V gene. CDR3 loop: CASSLSSGQNYGYTF. CDR3 in DNA: TGTGCCAGCAGCCTCAGCTCGGGACAGAACTATGGCTACACCTTC. Full variable domain (missing parts from reference TRBV9 and TRBJ1-2): DSGVTQTPKHLITATGQRVTLRCSPRSGDLSVYWYQQSLDQGLQFLIQYYNGEERAKGNILERFSAQQFPDLHSELNLSSLELGDSALYFCASSLSSGQNYGYTFGSGTRLTVV.

CDR3 sequence (DNA): TGTGCCAGCACCTCAATGGGCGACCTCAATGAGCAGTTCTTC. Translated: CASTSMGDLNEQFF. V is TRBV5-6 and J is TRBJ2-1; D remains unclear. The V end was cut by 6 bases, the J end by 6 bases, with 16 bases between. This CDR3 comprises 14 residues. Germline CDR1 is SGHDT and CDR2 is YYEEEE.

The J gene is TRBJ1-1, the V gene TRBV6-1; no reliable D call. V was trimmed by 5 bases and J by 6 bases, leaving 16 bases between them. The length of the CDR3 is 14 residues. The germline V gene has CDR1 MNHNS and CDR2 SASEGT. CDR3 sequence (DNA): TGTGCCAGCAGTTCTATGGGAGGGCTCCCTGAAGCTTTCTTT. It translates to CASSSMGGLPEAFF.

This chain connects TRBV7-2 to TRBJ2-5; 7 bases are a match to TRBD2. Germline CDR1 is SGHTA and CDR2 is FQGNSA. There are 18 residues in the CDR3. After removal of 5 bases from V and 4 bases from J, the junction contained 19 bases not matched to a gene. The CDR3 DNA reads as TGTGCCAGCAGCGCCCACCTCTCCAGCGGGGTTGGAAGAGAGACCCAGTACTTC. It yields the protein CASSAHLSSGVGRETQYF.

This chain connects TRBV2 to TRBJ2-1; TRBD1 aligns across 10 bases. Trimming cost V 6 bases and J 4 bases; bases outside gene matches: 9. The CDR3 runs to 16 residues. Germline CDR1 is SNHLY and CDR2 is FYNNEI. The CDR3 sequence is CASRSPGQGIYNEQFF. The CDR3 DNA follows: TGTGCCAGCAGGTCTCCGGGACAGGGGATATACAATGAGCAGTTCTTC.

The chain carries TRBV6-1 and TRBJ2-2; a weak D match, TRBD1 (6 bases). Trimming took 8 bases from V and 5 from J, leaving 18 bases between them. The CDR3 runs 15 residues. Germline-derived CDR1 and CDR2 are MNHNS and SASEGT. CDR3: CASAPGHPRTGELFF. CDR3 bases: TGTGCCAGCGCCCCGGGACACCCTAGAACCGGGGAGCTGTTTTTT.

Note on this clone: Different DNA sequences within this sample yield the same CDR3. This chain uses TRBV29-1 with TRBJ2-7, with D tentatively TRBD1 (6 bases). Germline CDR1 is SQVTM and CDR2 is ANQGSEA. The CDR3 has 11 amino acids. V lost 6 bases, J lost 4 bases, and 10 bases lay in between. CDR3 bases: TGCAGCGTCTTAACAGGGTACGAGCAGTACTTC. Its protein is CSVLTGYEQYF.

In regard to this clone: The same CDR3 also results from other DNA sequences found in this sample. V and J are TRBV4-1 and TRBJ2-3; 16 nucleotides line up with TRBD2. Germline loops: CDR1 MGHRA, CDR2 YSYEKL. J lost 2 bases, V lost 3 bases, and 5 bases had no gene match. The CDR3 has 18 amino acids. The CDR3, as DNA: TGCGCCAGCAGCCAGGGACTAGCGGGGGGGCCCAACACAGATACGCAGTATTTT. Its translation is CASSQGLAGGPNTDTQYF.

The chain is built from TRBV7-9 and TRBJ2-5; D perhaps matches TRBD1 (6 bases). CDR1 is SEHNR and CDR2 is FQNEAQ in the germline V gene (reference sequence). Trimming pared 5 bases from V and 1 base from J, leaving 14 bases between. The CDR3 extends over 15 amino acids. The CDR3 region has the DNA TGTGCCAGCAGCCACACACAGGGCCTCCAAGAGACCCAGTACTTC. Its translation: CASSHTQGLQETQYF.

The chain is built from TRBV10-1 and TRBJ2-3; perhaps TRBD2 as D (5 bases). The CDR3 sequence is 18 residues long. V was trimmed by 6 bases and J by 3 bases, leaving 25 bases between them. Germline CDR1 reads WNHNN; CDR2 reads SYGVQD (reference sequence). CDR3: CASSGQRPLALPTDTQYF. As DNA, the CDR3 is TGCGCCAGCAGCGGCCAGCGGCCCCTAGCCCTCCCAACAGATACGCAGTATTTT.

The V call is TRBV9, the J call TRBJ2-1; D is ambiguous. Germline values: CDR1 SGDLS, CDR2 YYNGEE. V was clipped by 0 bases and J by 7 bases, with 14 bases between them. This CDR3 spans 15 amino acids. This chain's CDR3 is CASSVDGLWGNEQFF. The CDR3, as DNA: TGTGCCAGCAGCGTAGACGGCTTATGGGGAAATGAGCAGTTCTTC.

The chain links TRBV9 to TRBJ1-6, with 7 bases aligning to TRBD1. J gave up 7 bases and V 3 bases, and 7 bases lay outside the gene matches. The CDR3 length is 15 residues. CDR1 and CDR2 from the germline V gene are SGDLS and YYNGEE. The CDR3, as DNA: TGTGCCAGCAGCGAGGAACAGGGGCCCAATTCACCCCTCCACTTT. It translates to CASSEEQGPNSPLHF.